This record concerns one TCR beta chain sequence. Adults between roughly 18 and 89 years of age took part from under 25 US areas. Cohorts were assigned according to the clinical history that participants reported. Exposed study participants had met a COVID-19 case within 2 weeks before entry. Original data processing: Reference gene primer amplification gave nucleated cell count estimates. Data came from immunoSEQ multiplex PCR; TCRdb stores just in-frame clones and leaves some out. Clonal size and the V and J genes are those of that table, whereas D and trimming came from the DNA. Altogether a few hundred thousand clones are present, around 83% being singletons, with the ten largest covering 6.6%. The data originate from a study of blood T cell repertoires in COVID-19. Trimming took 4 bases from V and 5 from J, leaving 14 bases between them. Germline-derived CDR1 and CDR2 are LGHDT and YNNKEL (reference sequence). The CDR3 runs to 15 residues.

The sequence was obtained from a woman aged 45-59 years who had been exposed to COVID-19. V is TRBV3-1 (or the pseudogene TRBV3-2) and J is TRBJ1-4; no definite D call. The sequenced material came from PBMCs or T cells enriched from blood (not recorded which). The CDR3 bases are TGTGCCAGCAGCCGACGTTGGGGAGTGAATGAAAAACTGTTTTTT. Its translation is CASSRRWGVNEKLFF.